The clone carrying this T cell receptor (beta chain) was seen many times. Antigen unknown. Treatment of any kind had been given to no patient before thyroid surgery. The data are from a study of metastatic and nonmetastatic thyroid tumors. Study-wide results and caveats: In blood and tumor, TCR beta diversity was reportedly significantly higher in malignant thyroid tumors than in benign nodules.

V gave up 2 bases and J gave up 2 bases, with 14 bases separating them. Germline assignment: CDR1 SGHDN and CDR2 FVKESK. This CDR3 contains 16 residues. TCRdb used MiXCR to call clones anew from the PCR reads. There are around 28,000 clones in the sample; about 3.9% occur only once, and 3% to 3.5% lies in the top ten. Specimen: blood. The chain carries TRBV14 and TRBJ2-3; D is perhaps TRBD1 or TRBD2 (6 bases each). The receptor comes from a male donor with papillary thyroid cancer or a benign thyroid nodule (not recorded which). Some clones in this sample may be carry-over from other donors' samples. In DNA, the CDR3 is TGTGCCAGCAGCCAAAGGCGGGACACCATCACAGATACGCAGTATTTT. Translation: CASSQRRDTITDTQYF.